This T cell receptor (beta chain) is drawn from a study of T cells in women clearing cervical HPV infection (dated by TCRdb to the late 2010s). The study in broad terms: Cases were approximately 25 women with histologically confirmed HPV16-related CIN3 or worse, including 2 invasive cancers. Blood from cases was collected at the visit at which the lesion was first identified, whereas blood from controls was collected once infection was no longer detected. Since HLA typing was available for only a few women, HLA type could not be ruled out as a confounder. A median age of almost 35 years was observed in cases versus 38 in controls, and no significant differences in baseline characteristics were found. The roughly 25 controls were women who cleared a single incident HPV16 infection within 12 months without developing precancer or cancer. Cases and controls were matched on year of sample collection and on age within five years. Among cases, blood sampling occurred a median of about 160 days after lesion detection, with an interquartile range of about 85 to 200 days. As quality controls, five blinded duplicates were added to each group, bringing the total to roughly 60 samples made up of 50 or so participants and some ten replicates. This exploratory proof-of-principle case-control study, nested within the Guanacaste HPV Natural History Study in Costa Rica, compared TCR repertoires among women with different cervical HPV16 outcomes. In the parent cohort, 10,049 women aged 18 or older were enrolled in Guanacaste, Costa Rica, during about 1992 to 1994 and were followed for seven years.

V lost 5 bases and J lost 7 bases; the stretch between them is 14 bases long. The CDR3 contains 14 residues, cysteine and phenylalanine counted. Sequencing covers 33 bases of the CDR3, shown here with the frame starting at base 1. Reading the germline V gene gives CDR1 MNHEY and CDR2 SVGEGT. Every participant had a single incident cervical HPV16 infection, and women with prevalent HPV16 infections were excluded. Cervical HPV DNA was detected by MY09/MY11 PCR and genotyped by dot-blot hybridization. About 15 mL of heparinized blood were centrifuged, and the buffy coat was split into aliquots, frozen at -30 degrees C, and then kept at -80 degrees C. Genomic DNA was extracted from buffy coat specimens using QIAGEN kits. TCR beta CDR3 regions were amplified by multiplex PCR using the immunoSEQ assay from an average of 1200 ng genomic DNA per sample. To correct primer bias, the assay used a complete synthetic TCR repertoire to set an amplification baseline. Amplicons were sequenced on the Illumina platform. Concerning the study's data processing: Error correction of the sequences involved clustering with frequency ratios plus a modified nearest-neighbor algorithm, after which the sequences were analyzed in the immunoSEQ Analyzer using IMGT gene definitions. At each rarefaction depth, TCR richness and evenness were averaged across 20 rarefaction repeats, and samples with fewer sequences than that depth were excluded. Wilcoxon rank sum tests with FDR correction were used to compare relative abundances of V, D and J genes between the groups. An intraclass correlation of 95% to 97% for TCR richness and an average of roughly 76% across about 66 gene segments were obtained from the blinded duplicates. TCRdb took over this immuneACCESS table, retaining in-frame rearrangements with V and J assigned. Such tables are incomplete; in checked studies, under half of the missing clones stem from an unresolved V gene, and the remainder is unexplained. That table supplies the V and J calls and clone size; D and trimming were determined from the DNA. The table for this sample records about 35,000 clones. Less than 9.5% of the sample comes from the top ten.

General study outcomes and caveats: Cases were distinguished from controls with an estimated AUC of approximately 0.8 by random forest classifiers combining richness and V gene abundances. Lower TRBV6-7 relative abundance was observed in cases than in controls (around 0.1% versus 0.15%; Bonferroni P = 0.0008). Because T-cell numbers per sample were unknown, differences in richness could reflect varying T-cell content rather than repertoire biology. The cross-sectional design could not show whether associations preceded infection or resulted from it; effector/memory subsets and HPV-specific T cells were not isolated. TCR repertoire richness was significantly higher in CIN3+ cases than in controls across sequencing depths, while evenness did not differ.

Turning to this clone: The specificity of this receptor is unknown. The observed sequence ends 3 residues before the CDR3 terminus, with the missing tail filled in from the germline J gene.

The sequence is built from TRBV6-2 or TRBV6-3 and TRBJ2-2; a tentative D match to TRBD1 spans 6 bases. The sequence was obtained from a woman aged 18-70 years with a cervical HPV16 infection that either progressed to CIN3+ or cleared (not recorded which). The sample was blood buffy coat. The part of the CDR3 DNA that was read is TGTGCCAGCAGTCCCCAGGGGCTCGGCGGGGAG. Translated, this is CASSPQGLGGE. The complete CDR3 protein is CASSPQGLGGELFF.